This entry lists 18 T cell receptor beta chains sequenced from one sample in a study of blood T cell repertoires in COVID-19. TCRdb's table, derived via immunoSEQ multiplex PCR, lists solely in-frame clones and lacks some. The sample carries around 440,000 clones, around 89% recorded once. The sample consisted of peripheral blood. These receptors all stem from a woman aged 50 to 65 with COVID-19, enrolled during active disease.

V usage is TRBV30 and J usage is TRBJ1-4; no definite D call. From germline, CDR1 is GTSNPN and CDR2 SVGIG (reference sequence). Trimming stripped 1 base from V and 8 bases from J, with 11 bases between. The CDR3 is made up of 13 amino acids. The CDR3 nucleotides read TGTGCCTGGAGTGAAGTCCCAGGCGAAAAACTGTTTTTT. Amino acids: CAWSEVPGEKLFF.

The rearrangement uses TRBV3-1 (or the pseudogene TRBV3-2) and TRBJ1-1, with 12 positions matching TRBD1. The CDR3 spans 19 residues. The V gene end was trimmed by 0 bases and the J gene end by 5 bases; junction bases not matched to a gene: 13. From germline, CDR1 is LGHDT and CDR2 YNNKEL (reference sequence). CDR3 region: CASSQDILRDRGLETEAFF. CDR3 nucleotide sequence: TGTGCCAGCAGCCAAGACATTCTCCGGGACAGGGGGCTGGAGACTGAAGCTTTCTTT.

V usage is TRBV9 and J usage is TRBJ1-4; D gene unclear. V gave up 2 bases and J gave up 0 bases, with 5 bases separating them. The germline V gene encodes CDR1 SGDLS and CDR2 YYNGEE. The CDR3 consists of 14 residues. CDR3 DNA: TGTGCCAGCAGCGTTACTGCAACTAATGAAAAACTGTTTTTT. This codes for CASSVTATNEKLFF. Complete variable domain (other parts from reference TRBV9 and TRBJ1-4): DSGVTQTPKHLITATGQRVTLRCSPRSGDLSVYWYQQSLDQGLQFLIQYYNGEERAKGNILERFSAQQFPDLHSELNLSSLELGDSALYFCASSVTATNEKLFFGSGTQLSVL.

This clone showed up just once. V is TRBV19 and J is TRBJ2-7, with 8 nucleotides matching TRBD2. Trimming cost V 5 bases and J 2 bases; bases outside gene matches: 5. The CDR3 length is 14 residues. Germline V lookup: CDR1 LNHDA, CDR2 SQIVND (reference sequence). CDR3 DNA sequence: TGTGCCAGTAGTCCACGACTAGCGACCTACGAGCAGTACTTC. It specifies CASSPRLATYEQYF.

The chain combines TRBV10-3 with TRBJ1-5, with D maybe TRBD1 (5 bases). The CDR3 totals 12 residues. Germline CDR1 and CDR2: ENHRY and SYGVKD. V lost 2 bases and J lost 11, with 10 bases in between. CDR3 DNA: TGTGCCATCAGTGAGCAGGGTGAGACCCAGCATTTT. Its translation is CAISEQGETQHF.

CDR3 sequence reads: CASLPGGRNTEAFF. The DNA for the CDR3 is TGTGCCTCCCTACCAGGGGGGAGGAACACTGAAGCTTTCTTT. V usage is TRBV10-3 and J usage is TRBJ1-1; 7 bases match TRBD1. J gave up 1 base and V 11 bases, and 10 bases lay outside the gene matches. The CDR3 sequence is 14 residues long. Germline V CDR1 and CDR2: ENHRY, SYGVKD.

The V gene is TRBV13, the J gene TRBJ2-1; D is unclear. This CDR3 region has 11 residues. The V gene's germline CDR1 is PRHDT and CDR2 FYEKMQ (reference sequence). V was cut by 1 base and J by 8 bases, with 3 bases left in between. Here the CDR3 reads CASSLDYEQFF. As DNA, the CDR3 is TGTGCCAGCAGCTTAGACTATGAGCAGTTCTTC. The full variable domain, rest sourced from reference TRBV13 and TRBJ2-1, is AAGVIQSPRHLIKEKRETATLKCYPIPRHDTVYWYQQGPGQDPQFLISFYEKMQSDKGSIPDRFSAQQFSDYHSELNMSSLELGDSALYFCASSLDYEQFFGPGTRLTVL.

V usage is TRBV11-3 and J usage is TRBJ2-7, with 7 bases fitting TRBD1. The CDR3 consists of 13 residues. V shed 3 bases and J 5 bases; nucleotides not matched to a gene: 4. The germline CDR1 and CDR2 sequences are SGHNT and YENEEA. In nucleotides, the CDR3 is TGTGCCAGCAGCTTCGACAGGGACGACGAGCAGTACTTC. Protein sequence: CASSFDRDDEQYF.

This clone was observed once. The rearrangement links TRBV5-4 to TRBJ2-5; no reliable D call. CDR3 length: 13 residues. Germline CDR1 SGHNT, CDR2 YYREEE (reference sequence). V was trimmed by 4 bases and J by 3 bases, leaving 10 bases between them. The CDR3 DNA reads TGTGCCAGCAGCCCCTTTCAGGAAGAGACCCAGTACTTC. Encoded protein: CASSPFQEETQYF.

V usage is TRBV5-1 and J usage is TRBJ2-3; possible D gene TRBD1, 6 bases. Trimming shortened V by 1 base and J by 4 bases, and 13 bases separated the two germline ends. CDR3 length equals 15 residues. Germline V CDR1 and CDR2: SGHRS, YFSETQ. CDR3 protein: CASSLSQGLADTQYF. The CDR3 DNA is TGCGCCAGCAGCTTGTCGCAGGGGTTAGCAGATACGCAGTATTTT.

The J gene is TRBJ1-1, the V gene TRBV11-1; D is unresolved. Germline loops: CDR1 SGHAT, CDR2 FQDESV (reference sequence). V gave up 2 bases and J gave up 0 bases, with 13 bases separating them. The CDR3 is made up of 16 amino acids. The CDR3 coding sequence is TGTGCCAGCAGCTTACAGGTCACAGACATGAACACTGAAGCTTTCTTT. Translated: CASSLQVTDMNTEAFF. Variable domain in full (rest from reference TRBV11-1 and TRBJ1-1): EAEVAQSPRYKITEKSQAVAFWCDPISGHATLYWYRQILGQGPELLVQFQDESVVDDSQLPKDRFSAERLKGVDSTLKIQPAELGDSAMYLCASSLQVTDMNTEAFFGQGTRLTVV.

This chain uses TRBV6-5 with TRBJ2-6; D remains ambiguous. V was pared by 2 bases and J by 0 bases, with 8 bases between. Germline V gene data show CDR1 as MNHEY and CDR2 as SVGAGI. The CDR3 is 16 amino acids. The CDR3 nucleotides read TGTGCCAGCAGTTACGGAGACGACTCTGGGGCCAACGTCCTGACTTTC. It codes for CASSYGDDSGANVLTF.

V usage is TRBV5-6 and J usage is TRBJ2-2; 8 bases are shared with TRBD1. The V gene end was trimmed by 6 bases and the J gene end by 2 bases; junction bases not matched to a gene: 3. The length of the CDR3 is 14 residues. Germline CDR1 and CDR2: SGHDT and YYEEEE. The CDR3 sequence is CASTSGGNTGELFF. Here the CDR3 DNA reads TGTGCCAGCACCTCAGGGGGCAACACCGGGGAGCTGTTTTTT.

The CDR3 is CASRDISYEQYF. The DNA for the CDR3 is TGTGCCAGCCGGGACATCTCCTACGAGCAGTACTTC. The chain uses TRBV6-1 and TRBJ2-7, with TRBD1 as a possible D gene (6 bases). The CDR3 runs 12 residues. The germline V gene encodes CDR1 MNHNS and CDR2 SASEGT. Trimming left V 8 bases short and J 0 bases short, with 8 bases between.

The J gene is TRBJ1-6, the V gene TRBV27, with TRBD1 as a possible D gene (5 bases). CDR1 and CDR2 from the germline V gene are MNHEY and SMNVEV (reference sequence). V lost 11 bases and J lost 1, with 18 bases in between. The length of the CDR3 is 16 residues. DNA for the CDR3: TGTGCCTCCTCGGGGCGCGGGGGGTCCTATAATTCACCCCTCCACTTT. It translates to CASSGRGGSYNSPLHF.

There are a few counts of this clone. The chain combines TRBV19 with TRBJ2-3; possibly TRBD1 for D (5 bases). The CDR3 is made up of 14 amino acids. V lost 4 bases, J lost 2 bases, and 10 bases lay in between. CDR1 is LNHDA and CDR2 is SQIVND in the germline V gene (reference sequence). The CDR3 DNA reads TGTGCCAGTAGTAACCAGGGAATCACAGATACGCAGTATTTT. Amino acid sequence: CASSNQGITDTQYF.

This clone showed up just a few times. This rearrangement joins TRBV9 to TRBJ2-2, with TRBD1 matching over 8 bases. Germline lookup yields CDR1 SGDLS and CDR2 YYNGEE. V lost 4 bases and J lost 3; bases outside the gene matches: 8. This CDR3 contains 16 residues. The CDR3 DNA is TGTGCCAGCAGCCCCCGCCAGGGGGCGGACACCGGGGAGCTGTTTTTT. Its protein is CASSPRQGADTGELFF. The entire variable domain, with the rest obtained from reference TRBV9 and TRBJ2-2, is as follows: DSGVTQTPKHLITATGQRVTLRCSPRSGDLSVYWYQQSLDQGLQFLIQYYNGEERAKGNILERFSAQQFPDLHSELNLSSLELGDSALYFCASSPRQGADTGELFFGEGSRLTVL.

The chain uses TRBV5-1 and TRBJ1-1; no reliable D call. Deletions cut 4 bases from V and 5 bases from J, with 18 bases between. The length of the CDR3 is 15 residues. The germline V gene encodes CDR1 SGHRS and CDR2 YFSETQ. CDR3 sequence: CASSSVGEGGTEAFF. Written as DNA, the CDR3 is TGCGCCAGCAGCAGCGTAGGAGAGGGTGGAACTGAAGCTTTCTTT.